This TCR beta chain was recorded in a study of CD8+CD57+ T cells in acquired aplastic anemia (dated by TCRdb to 2017 to 2018). Regarding the study in general: Extracted DNA from sorted CD4+ and CD8+ cells averaged around 3.3 ug, ranging from roughly 0.2 to 30 ug. CD8+CD57+ expansion was defined as a frequency above the mean frequency observed in healthy subjects.

Patients chosen for sequencing had shown expansion of CD8+CD57+ cells by flow cytometry. Every patient had severe acquired aplastic anemia, diagnosed using the International Study of Aplastic Anemia and Agranulocytosis and Camitta criteria. No patient had received any therapy when blood was sampled. The study deep-sequenced TCR repertoires of sorted CD4+ and CD8+ blood T cells from severe aplastic anemia patients and healthy subjects. In the USA, patient enrollment took place under clinicaltrials.gov protocols 00001620, 01623167, 00001397, 00071045, 00081523 and 00961064. Ficoll-Paque density gradient centrifugation was used to isolate peripheral blood mononuclear cells. Before DNA extraction, CD4+ and CD8+ T cells were sorted by FACS or by magnetic beads. What the research found in general, with its limitations: Between patients and healthy controls, no significant difference in CD8+ Simpson's diversity was found (P=0.060). Fewer than 35 CD8+ CDR3 sequences were found to be shared between patients and controls, but these sequences appeared to be highly expressed in patients and within the immunodominant clones of the patients.

CDR1 and CDR2 were assigned from the germline V gene as WSHSY and SAAADI. V is pared back by 8 bases and J by 5 bases, with 7 bases lying between the germline termini. The CDR3 spans 11 residues, from the cysteine through the phenylalanine. Just CDR3 DNA is preserved here, 33 bases in frame from base 1. About this clonotype itself: The clone's antigen remains unknown. Base qualities are missing; no much larger clone stands one base away.

Profiling of TCR beta VDJ combinations and CDR3 sequences used genomic DNA as the template. An Illumina HiSeq 2000 was used for TCR repertoire sequencing. Per the authors' processing: TRBV/TRBJ rearrangement plots, CDR3 size and DJ length profiles, and Simpson's diversity index were used to assess repertoires. Whichever DNA sequence was most abundant in the deep sequencing data was defined as the immunodominant clone. CDR3 amino acid sequences were screened for sharing across subjects and were compared with published repertoires and the VDJdb database. The public sequencing data were trimmed at Q25 with fastp and processed into clonotypes with MiXCR by TCRdb, which kept only in-frame beta chains. Rows are combined by CDR3 protein, so each entry shows the most common genes and DNA. It is TCRdb's table, rather than the study itself, that gives the V and J calls and clone size. The sample profile shows around 79,000 distinct CDR3 sequences; roughly two thirds of them were found once. The top ten constitute approximately 78% of the sample.

The sequenced material came from sorted CD4+, CD8+, or CD8+CD57+ T cells (not recorded which) from PBMCs. The chain couples TRBV10-2 to TRBJ1-5; a tentative D match to TRBD1 spans 5 bases. This clonotype was sampled from a human donor with aplastic anemia. The CDR3 loop reads CASGGDQPQHF. In nucleotides, the sequence is TGCGCCAGCGGGGGGGATCAGCCCCAGCATTTT.